Listed below are T cell receptor beta chains from one sample, sequenced in a study of blood T cell repertoires in COVID-19. TCRdb keeps only in-frame clones here, not all; method: immunoSEQ multiplex PCR. The sample has fewer than 150,000 clones, approximately 90% seen once; the top ten hold around 28%. Sequences were obtained from peripheral blood. The receptors were sampled from a human donor in a cohort sampled during active COVID-19. Both conserved end residues are part of each CDR3. D genes are given only for firm matches. The listing skips clone size in some rows; elsewhere it reads once, few, many or a size class.

j_gene: TRBJ2-5
v_gene: TRBV7-9
d_gene: TRBD2
abundance: -
CDR3nt: TGTGCCAGCAGCTTACATCGGACTAGCGGACTAGCAACCCAGTACTTC
CDR3aa: CASSLHRTSGLATQYF

j_gene: TRBJ2-1
v_gene: TRBV7-9
d_gene: TRBD2
abundance: -
CDR3nt: TGTGCCAGCAGCCCTAGGGGACTAGCGGGTCCTAGCTCCTACAATGAGCAGTTCTTC
CDR3aa: CASSPRGLAGPSSYNEQFF

j_gene: TRBJ1-3
v_gene: TRBV2
d_gene: TRBD1
abundance: few
CDR3nt: TGTGCCAGCAGTTATCCGGGACAGGTTGGAAATGAACGTGGAAACACCATATATTTT
CDR3aa: CASSYPGQVGNERGNTIYF

j_gene: TRBJ1-1
v_gene: TRBV11-2
d_gene: -
abundance: once
CDR3nt: TGTGCCAGCAAAGTGGGGGAGGTGAACACTGAAGCTTTCTTT
CDR3aa: CASKVGEVNTEAFF

j_gene: TRBJ1-2
v_gene: TRBV3-1/TRBV3-2
d_gene: TRBD1
abundance: -
CDR3nt: TGTGCCAGCAGCGTTCAGGGGGTTGACTATGGCTACACCTTC
CDR3aa: CASSVQGVDYGYTF

j_gene: TRBJ1-2
v_gene: TRBV18
d_gene: -
abundance: -
CDR3nt: TGTGCCAGCTCACCGGACAGTAACTATGGCTACACCTTC
CDR3aa: CASSPDSNYGYTF

j_gene: TRBJ1-1
v_gene: TRBV5-4
d_gene: TRBD1
abundance: -
CDR3nt: TGTGCCAGCAGCTTGGCCGGAGCCGGGACAGGGGATAAAGCTTTCTTT
CDR3aa: CASSLAGAGTGDKAFF

j_gene: TRBJ1-2
v_gene: TRBV7-9
d_gene: TRBD1
abundance: -
CDR3nt: TGTGCCAGCAGCGTCTACCTGGACAGGGCTGGGGATGGCTACACCTTC
CDR3aa: CASSVYLDRAGDGYTF

j_gene: TRBJ1-1
v_gene: TRBV7-3
d_gene: -
abundance: -
CDR3nt: TGTGCCAGCAGCTTAACTGGGGGCCTGAACACTGAAGCTTTCTTT
CDR3aa: CASSLTGGLNTEAFF

j_gene: TRBJ1-2
v_gene: TRBV5-6
d_gene: TRBD1
abundance: -
CDR3nt: TGTGCCAGCAGCCGGGGGACAGGGAGAGGCTACACCTTC
CDR3aa: CASSRGTGRGYTF

j_gene: TRBJ2-7
v_gene: TRBV4-3
d_gene: -
abundance: -
CDR3nt: TGCGCCAGCAGCCAAGGCCAGGAAACATACGAGCAGTACTTC
CDR3aa: CASSQGQETYEQYF

j_gene: TRBJ1-3
v_gene: TRBV6-1
d_gene: -
abundance: -
CDR3nt: TGTGCCAGCAGTGAGGGGGGTGCCTCTGGAAACACCATATATTTT
CDR3aa: CASSEGGASGNTIYF

j_gene: TRBJ1-1
v_gene: TRBV16
d_gene: -
abundance: -
CDR3nt: TGTGCCAGCAGCCAATCCTCCCTGAACACTGAAGCTTTCTTT
CDR3aa: CASSQSSLNTEAFF

j_gene: TRBJ1-2
v_gene: TRBV11-2
d_gene: TRBD1
abundance: -
CDR3nt: TGTGCCAGCAGCCAGGACAGGGGAAGTGGCTACACCTTC
CDR3aa: CASSQDRGSGYTF

j_gene: TRBJ2-7
v_gene: TRBV4-1
d_gene: -
abundance: -
CDR3nt: TGCGCCAGCAGCCTCCTAGCGAGTTCCTACGAGCAGTACTTC
CDR3aa: CASSLLASSYEQYF

j_gene: TRBJ2-7
v_gene: TRBV10-3
d_gene: -
abundance: -
CDR3nt: TGTGCCATCAGTGAGTCTTTGACAGGCCCAAACTACGAGCAGTACTTC
CDR3aa: CAISESLTGPNYEQYF

j_gene: TRBJ2-3
v_gene: TRBV11-2
d_gene: -
abundance: -
CDR3nt: TGTGCCAGCAGCTGGGCTGCTAGCACAGATACGCAGTATTTT
CDR3aa: CASSWAASTDTQYF

j_gene: TRBJ2-7
v_gene: TRBV9
d_gene: TRBD2
abundance: -
CDR3nt: TGTGCCAGCAGCGTAGCTCCTAGCGGGTACGAGCAGTACTTC
CDR3aa: CASSVAPSGYEQYF

j_gene: TRBJ1-4
v_gene: TRBV4-2
d_gene: TRBD1
abundance: -
CDR3nt: TGTGCCAGCAGACGACAGGGGGGAGAAAAACTGTTTTTT
CDR3aa: CASRRQGGEKLFF

j_gene: TRBJ1-5
v_gene: TRBV7-8
d_gene: TRBD1
abundance: -
CDR3nt: TGTGCCAGCAGCCAGGGACAGCGATTAGCGGGCAATCAGCCCCAGCATTTT
CDR3aa: CASSQGQRLAGNQPQHF

j_gene: TRBJ1-5
v_gene: TRBV19
d_gene: -
abundance: -
CDR3nt: TGTGCCAGTAGTCCCACAGGGTTGAGCAATCAGCCCCAGCATTTT
CDR3aa: CASSPTGLSNQPQHF

j_gene: TRBJ1-4
v_gene: TRBV6-5
d_gene: TRBD1
abundance: -
CDR3nt: TGTGCCAGCACCTCAGGGGGCCGGGCTAATGAAAAACTGTTTTTT
CDR3aa: CASTSGGRANEKLFF

j_gene: TRBJ2-6
v_gene: TRBV19
d_gene: -
abundance: -
CDR3nt: TGTGCCAGTAGTATCGTCTCTGGGGCCAACGTCCTGACTTTC
CDR3aa: CASSIVSGANVLTF

j_gene: TRBJ2-3
v_gene: TRBV19
d_gene: -
abundance: -
CDR3nt: TGTGCCAGTAGTACGACCGCGGGCGCAGATACGCAGTATTTT
CDR3aa: CASSTTAGADTQYF

j_gene: TRBJ1-2
v_gene: TRBV18
d_gene: TRBD1
abundance: -
CDR3nt: TGTGCCAGCTCACCGTTTACAGGGGACAACTATGGCTACACCTTC
CDR3aa: CASSPFTGDNYGYTF

j_gene: TRBJ2-5
v_gene: TRBV12-1
d_gene: -
abundance: once
CDR3nt: TGTGCCAGCAGCTTGGGGGGACCCTCCAGGGAGACCCAGTACTTC
CDR3aa: CASSLGGPSRETQYF

j_gene: TRBJ2-7
v_gene: TRBV11-3
d_gene: -
abundance: -
CDR3nt: TGTGCCAGCAGCTTGCGGGACGGCTACGAGCAGTACTTC
CDR3aa: CASSLRDGYEQYF

j_gene: TRBJ2-7
v_gene: TRBV27
d_gene: TRBD2
abundance: -
CDR3nt: TGTGCCAGCAGTACGGGACTAAGGTTCGAGCAGTACTTC
CDR3aa: CASSTGLRFEQYF

j_gene: TRBJ2-7
v_gene: TRBV4-2
d_gene: -
abundance: -
CDR3nt: TGTGCCAGTTCTCCCGGGACACTGGAGTCCTACGAGCAGTACTTC
CDR3aa: CASSPGTLESYEQYF

j_gene: TRBJ2-1
v_gene: TRBV7-9
d_gene: TRBD2
abundance: many
CDR3nt: TGTGCCAGCAGCCGGACGGGGGGTGCCTACAATGAGCAGTTCTTC
CDR3aa: CASSRTGGAYNEQFF

j_gene: TRBJ2-7
v_gene: TRBV5-1
d_gene: TRBD1
abundance: -
CDR3nt: TGCGCCAGCAGCTGGGGACAGGGTGGCGAGCAGTACTTC
CDR3aa: CASSWGQGGEQYF

j_gene: TRBJ2-2
v_gene: TRBV7-9
d_gene: -
abundance: -
CDR3nt: TGTGCCAGCAGCACCCAGTACACCGGGGAGCTGTTTTTT
CDR3aa: CASSTQYTGELFF

j_gene: TRBJ2-3
v_gene: TRBV5-1
d_gene: -
abundance: -
CDR3nt: TGCGCCAGCAGCTTGGAACGGAGGAGCACAGATACGCAGTATTTT
CDR3aa: CASSLERRSTDTQYF

j_gene: TRBJ1-2
v_gene: TRBV7-6
d_gene: TRBD1
abundance: -
CDR3nt: TGTGCCAGCAGCCCGTTAGGGACAGGGCCATCCTATGGCTACACCTTC
CDR3aa: CASSPLGTGPSYGYTF

j_gene: TRBJ2-2
v_gene: TRBV11-2
d_gene: -
abundance: once
CDR3nt: TGTGCCAGCAGCCCCTGGACAGTTAGGAACACCGGGGAGCTGTTTTTT
CDR3aa: CASSPWTVRNTGELFF

j_gene: TRBJ2-1
v_gene: TRBV6-4
d_gene: TRBD1
abundance: -
CDR3nt: TGTGCCAGCAGTGACTCACAGGGGGCAGGAAATGAGCAGTTCTTC
CDR3aa: CASSDSQGAGNEQFF

j_gene: TRBJ2-5
v_gene: TRBV3-1/TRBV3-2
d_gene: TRBD2
abundance: -
CDR3nt: TGTGCCAGCAGCCGTGGACTAGCGGGGGCCGGGGCCCAGTACTTC
CDR3aa: CASSRGLAGAGAQYF

j_gene: TRBJ2-1
v_gene: TRBV11-3
d_gene: TRBD2
abundance: -
CDR3nt: TGTGCCAGCAGCTTCGGGGGGGGATATGAGCAGTTCTTC
CDR3aa: CASSFGGGYEQFF

j_gene: TRBJ1-2
v_gene: TRBV5-1
d_gene: -
abundance: -
CDR3nt: TGCGCCAGCAGCTTGGGGCAGTACTATGGCTACACCTTC
CDR3aa: CASSLGQYYGYTF

j_gene: TRBJ2-1
v_gene: TRBV4-3
d_gene: -
abundance: -
CDR3nt: TGCGCCAGCAGCCAAGTCCAGGGTCTCGTCCTGTTCTTC
CDR3aa: CASSQVQGLVLFF

j_gene: TRBJ1-2
v_gene: TRBV10-3
d_gene: -
abundance: -
CDR3nt: TGTGCCATCAGTGTAACGGGGAACTATGGCTACACCTTC
CDR3aa: CAISVTGNYGYTF

j_gene: TRBJ1-4
v_gene: TRBV24-1
d_gene: -
abundance: -
CDR3nt: TGTGCCACCAGCGGGAGGCTGGGGGAAAAACTGTTTTTT
CDR3aa: CATSGRLGEKLFF

j_gene: TRBJ2-7
v_gene: TRBV24-1
d_gene: TRBD2
abundance: -
CDR3nt: TGTGCCACCAGTGACTCCCTGGGGGGGTGGAGAGAGCAGTACTTC
CDR3aa: CATSDSLGGWREQYF

j_gene: TRBJ2-1
v_gene: TRBV24-1
d_gene: -
abundance: -
CDR3nt: TGTGCCACCAGTGATTTGCGGTCGCGCCAGCAGTTCTTC
CDR3aa: CATSDLRSRQQFF

j_gene: TRBJ2-1
v_gene: TRBV6-2/TRBV6-3
d_gene: TRBD2
abundance: -
CDR3nt: TGTGCCAGCAGTTATGGCGGGGGGGCATATGAGCAGTTCTTC
CDR3aa: CASSYGGGAYEQFF

j_gene: TRBJ1-6
v_gene: TRBV12-3/TRBV12-4
d_gene: -
abundance: -
CDR3nt: TGTGCCAGCACCCTACAGGGCCCCCTCCACTTT
CDR3aa: CASTLQGPLHF

j_gene: TRBJ2-5
v_gene: TRBV2
d_gene: -
abundance: -
CDR3nt: TGTGCCAGCAGTGAGATACCCCCCTCCGGGACCCAGTACTTC
CDR3aa: CASSEIPPSGTQYF

j_gene: TRBJ2-3
v_gene: TRBV6-5
d_gene: TRBD1
abundance: -
CDR3nt: TGTGCCAGCAGCCCCAGGACAGGGGGAACAGATACGCAGTATTTT
CDR3aa: CASSPRTGGTDTQYF

j_gene: TRBJ2-2
v_gene: TRBV7-6
d_gene: -
abundance: -
CDR3nt: TGTGCCAGCAGCTCCGGGACTCCCAGTTTAACCGGGGAGCTGTTTTTT
CDR3aa: CASSSGTPSLTGELFF

j_gene: TRBJ1-2
v_gene: TRBV6-5
d_gene: -
abundance: few
CDR3nt: TGTGCCAGCAGGGTCGGAGCTAACTATGGCTACACCTTC
CDR3aa: CASRVGANYGYTF

j_gene: TRBJ2-7
v_gene: TRBV7-2
d_gene: TRBD1
abundance: -
CDR3nt: TGTGCCAGCAGCCGGGACAGGGAGGGGGAGCAGTACTTC
CDR3aa: CASSRDREGEQYF

j_gene: TRBJ2-5
v_gene: TRBV9
d_gene: TRBD2
abundance: -
CDR3nt: TGTGCCAGCAGCGCCCGGGGACTAGCGGAAGAGACCCAGTACTTC
CDR3aa: CASSARGLAEETQYF